This is a list of T cell receptor beta chains from one sample in a study of T cells in localized non-small cell lung cancer. TCRdb's table, derived via immunoSEQ multiplex PCR, lists solely in-frame clones and lacks some. The sample has around 41,000 clones; more than 75% are singletons. Sequenced material: peripheral blood, taken before any cancer treatment. The receptor set was obtained from a man aged 40-75 years with stage I lung adenocarcinoma. The CDR3 runs from the conserved cysteine through the conserved F or W. D genes are given only for firm matches. Expanded clones are given a class, and other clones once, few, many or no size at all.

>TRBJ2-7|TRBD1|NA|TRBV27
CASTGGTGSEQYF
TGTGCCAGCACCGGGGGGACAGGGTCGGAGCAGTACTTC
>TRBJ1-3|NA|NA|TRBV7-9
CASSATVFTGHTIYF
TGTGCCAGCAGCGCGACAGTCTTTACGGGTCACACCATATATTTT
>TRBJ2-6|NA|NA|TRBV7-9
CASSPLLVTGANVLTF
TGTGCCAGCAGCCCCCTCCTAGTTACTGGGGCCAACGTCCTGACTTTC
>TRBJ2-3|NA|NA|TRBV9
CASSVVSTADTQYF
TGTGCCAGCAGCGTAGTTTCGACGGCAGATACGCAGTATTTT
>TRBJ2-3|NA|NA|TRBV9
CASSVGNPTDTQYF
TGTGCCAGCAGCGTAGGCAACCCCACAGATACGCAGTATTTT
>TRBJ1-4|NA|NA|TRBV15
CATSIPFGAVNEKLFF
TGTGCCACCAGCATTCCGTTCGGAGCCGTTAATGAAAAACTGTTTTTT
>TRBJ2-6|NA|few|TRBV9
CASSAAFSAGANVLTF
TGTGCCAGCAGCGCAGCCTTCTCCGCTGGGGCCAACGTCCTGACTTTC
>TRBJ1-4|TRBD1|few|TRBV7-2
CASSFEQGVNGLFF
TGTGCCAGCAGCTTTGAACAGGGGGTAAATGGACTGTTTTTT
>TRBJ2-3|TRBD2|NA|TRBV4-3
CASSQEAGVVGDADTQYF
TGCGCCAGCAGCCAAGAAGCGGGAGTAGTAGGTGACGCAGATACGCAGTATTTT
>TRBJ2-2|TRBD1|NA|TRBV11-2
CASSIFTVPTGDTGELFF
TGTGCCAGCAGCATATTCACGGTCCCAACAGGGGACACCGGGGAGCTGTTTTTT
>TRBJ2-1|TRBD2|NA|TRBV29-1
CSVEWASGSDYNEQFF
TGCAGCGTTGAATGGGCTAGCGGGAGTGATTACAATGAGCAGTTCTTC
>TRBJ2-7|TRBD2|once|TRBV7-8
CASSHPGTSGRATGAYEQYF
TGTGCCAGCAGCCATCCCGGGACTAGCGGGAGGGCCACTGGGGCCTACGAGCAGTACTTC
>TRBJ2-5|NA|NA|TRBV2
CASSGEGGTQYF
TGTGCCAGCAGTGGGGAAGGAGGGACCCAGTACTTC
>TRBJ1-4|TRBD1|NA|TRBV27
CASSSTTGGNEKLFF
TGTGCCAGCAGTTCAACGACAGGGGGGAATGAAAAACTGTTTTTT
>TRBJ1-5|NA|NA|TRBV28
CASNILQVNQPQHF
TGTGCCAGCAATATCCTGCAGGTCAATCAGCCCCAGCATTTT
>TRBJ2-6|NA|NA|TRBV4-1
CASSQVPTIGSGANVLTF
TGCGCCAGCAGCCAAGTACCGACAATCGGCTCTGGGGCCAACGTCCTGACTTTC
>TRBJ2-3|NA|NA|TRBV5-4
CASSPDSTDTQYF
TGTGCCAGCAGCCCGGACAGCACAGATACGCAGTATTTT
>TRBJ1-2|TRBD1|NA|TRBV4-3
CASSQDGHGTALYGYTF
TGCGCCAGCAGCCAAGATGGACACGGGACAGCTTTATATGGCTACACCTTC
>TRBJ2-2|TRBD2|NA|TRBV11-2
CASSPRPGGGELFF
TGTGCCAGCAGCCCCCGCCCGGGGGGCGGGGAGCTGTTTTTT
>TRBJ2-1|TRBD2|NA|TRBV29-1
CSAEGGRAPDEQFF
TGCAGCGCCGAGGGCGGGAGGGCTCCCGATGAGCAGTTCTTC
>TRBJ2-1|NA|NA|TRBV11-2
CASSPKTRISYNEQFF
TGTGCCAGCAGCCCGAAAACAAGGATCTCCTACAATGAGCAGTTCTTC
>TRBJ2-7|NA|NA|TRBV10-3
CAISESGGINYEQYF
TGTGCCATCAGTGAGTCGGGGGGCATTAACTACGAGCAGTACTTC
>TRBJ1-5|NA|NA|TRBV7-2
CASSLGSYNQPQHF
TGTGCCAGCAGCTTAGGATCGTACAATCAGCCCCAGCATTTT
>TRBJ2-7|NA|NA|TRBV19
CASGRGWDYEQYF
TGTGCCAGTGGTCGGGGGTGGGACTACGAGCAGTACTTC
>TRBJ2-3|TRBD2|NA|TRBV18
CASSPLAASTDTQYF
TGTGCCAGCTCCCCTCTAGCGGCTAGCACAGATACGCAGTATTTT
>TRBJ2-3|TRBD2|NA|TRBV7-9
CASSFASGSDTQYF
TGTGCCAGCAGCTTCGCTAGCGGGTCAGATACGCAGTATTTT
>TRBJ1-5|NA|NA|TRBV25-1
CASSDQGSQPQHF
TGTGCCAGCAGTGACCAGGGTAGTCAGCCCCAGCATTTT
>TRBJ2-1|NA|NA|TRBV19
CASSIRAESEQFF
TGTGCCAGTAGTATAAGGGCAGAGAGTGAGCAGTTCTTC
>TRBJ1-2|TRBD1|NA|TRBV7-3
CASSLGPGQGAYGYTF
TGTGCCAGTAGCTTGGGACCGGGACAGGGGGCGTATGGCTACACCTTC
>TRBJ2-7|NA|NA|TRBV9
CASSPDGSASYEQYF
TGTGCCAGCAGCCCAGACGGCAGCGCCTCCTACGAGCAGTACTTC
>TRBJ2-2|NA|few|TRBV29-1
CSVESLGANTGELFF
TGCAGCGTTGAATCTTTAGGGGCGAACACCGGGGAGCTGTTTTTT
>TRBJ2-3|NA|NA|TRBV15
CATRITPSTDTQYF
TGTGCCACCAGAATTACCCCTAGCACAGATACGCAGTATTTT
>TRBJ1-2|NA|NA|TRBV7-2
CASSLVSNYGYTF
TGTGCCAGCAGCTTAGTCTCTAACTATGGCTACACCTTC
>TRBJ2-1|NA|NA|TRBV15
CATSRERSYNEQFF
TGTGCCACCAGCAGGGAACGGTCCTACAATGAGCAGTTCTTC
>TRBJ2-7|NA|NA|TRBV7-9
CASSLSPEQYF
TGTGCCAGCAGCTTGAGTCCCGAGCAGTACTTC
>TRBJ2-5|NA|NA|TRBV5-4
CASSLRGTLETQYF
TGTGCCAGCAGCTTGAGAGGGACCCTAGAGACCCAGTACTTC
>TRBJ1-2|NA|NA|TRBV6-6
CASSYSPDQNGYTF
TGTGCCAGCAGTTACTCCCCAGATCAAAATGGCTACACCTTC
>TRBJ1-5|NA|NA|TRBV30
CAWSVRGVWNQPQHF
TGTGCCTGGAGTGTAAGAGGGGTATGGAATCAGCCCCAGCATTTT
>TRBJ1-1|NA|NA|TRBV5-1
CASSLGEYTEAFF
TGCGCCAGCAGCCTCGGGGAGTACACTGAAGCTTTCTTT
>TRBJ1-1|NA|NA|TRBV2
CASSEMDRNTEAFF
TGTGCCAGCAGTGAAATGGATAGGAACACTGAAGCTTTCTTT
>TRBJ2-5|TRBD1|NA|TRBV19
CASSTPGGWTQYF
TGTGCCAGTAGTACGCCAGGGGGATGGACCCAGTACTTC